This T cell receptor beta chain was captured by sequencing in a study of vaccination effects on CD4 cells after COVID-19. Across the whole study: ViraFEST expansion of antigen-specific CD4+ T cells with viral peptide pools preceded sequencing.

It was after approximately 11 days of culture that CD4+ T cells were isolated. Clones were read by immunoSEQ multiplex PCR, and TCRdb kept only the in-frame ones, dropping some. Of 70,000 or so clones listed, more than 70% are singletons. This clone was seen a few times. No antigen is known for it. The CDR3 contains 13 residues. Trimming cost V 4 bases and J 3 bases, with 7 bases left between them. The rearrangement uses TRBV12-3 or TRBV12-4 and TRBJ1-5; D is undetermined. The TCR originated in a human donor who received a COVID-19 vaccine. This sample comprised CD4+ T cells from PBMCs cultured without peptide, obtained before COVID-19 vaccination. For the CDR3, the DNA is TGTGCCAGCAGTTCCAGGATCAATCAGCCCCAGCATTTT. Translation: CASSSRINQPQHF.